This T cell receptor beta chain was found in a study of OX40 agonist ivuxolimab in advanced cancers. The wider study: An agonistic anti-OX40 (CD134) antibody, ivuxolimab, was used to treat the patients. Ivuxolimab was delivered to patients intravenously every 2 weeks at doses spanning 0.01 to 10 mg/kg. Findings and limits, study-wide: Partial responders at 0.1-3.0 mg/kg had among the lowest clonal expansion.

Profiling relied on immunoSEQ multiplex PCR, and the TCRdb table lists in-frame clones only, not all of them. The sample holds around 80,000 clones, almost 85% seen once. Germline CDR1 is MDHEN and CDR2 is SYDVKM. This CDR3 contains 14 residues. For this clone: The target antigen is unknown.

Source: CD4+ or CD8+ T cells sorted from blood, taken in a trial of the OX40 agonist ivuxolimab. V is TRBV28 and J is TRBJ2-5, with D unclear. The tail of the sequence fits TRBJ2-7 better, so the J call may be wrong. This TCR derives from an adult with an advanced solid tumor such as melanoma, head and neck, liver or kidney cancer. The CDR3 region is CASSFAPRWGEQYF. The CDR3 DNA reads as TGTGCCAGCAGTTTTGCCCCAAGGTGGGGCGAGCAGTACTTC.